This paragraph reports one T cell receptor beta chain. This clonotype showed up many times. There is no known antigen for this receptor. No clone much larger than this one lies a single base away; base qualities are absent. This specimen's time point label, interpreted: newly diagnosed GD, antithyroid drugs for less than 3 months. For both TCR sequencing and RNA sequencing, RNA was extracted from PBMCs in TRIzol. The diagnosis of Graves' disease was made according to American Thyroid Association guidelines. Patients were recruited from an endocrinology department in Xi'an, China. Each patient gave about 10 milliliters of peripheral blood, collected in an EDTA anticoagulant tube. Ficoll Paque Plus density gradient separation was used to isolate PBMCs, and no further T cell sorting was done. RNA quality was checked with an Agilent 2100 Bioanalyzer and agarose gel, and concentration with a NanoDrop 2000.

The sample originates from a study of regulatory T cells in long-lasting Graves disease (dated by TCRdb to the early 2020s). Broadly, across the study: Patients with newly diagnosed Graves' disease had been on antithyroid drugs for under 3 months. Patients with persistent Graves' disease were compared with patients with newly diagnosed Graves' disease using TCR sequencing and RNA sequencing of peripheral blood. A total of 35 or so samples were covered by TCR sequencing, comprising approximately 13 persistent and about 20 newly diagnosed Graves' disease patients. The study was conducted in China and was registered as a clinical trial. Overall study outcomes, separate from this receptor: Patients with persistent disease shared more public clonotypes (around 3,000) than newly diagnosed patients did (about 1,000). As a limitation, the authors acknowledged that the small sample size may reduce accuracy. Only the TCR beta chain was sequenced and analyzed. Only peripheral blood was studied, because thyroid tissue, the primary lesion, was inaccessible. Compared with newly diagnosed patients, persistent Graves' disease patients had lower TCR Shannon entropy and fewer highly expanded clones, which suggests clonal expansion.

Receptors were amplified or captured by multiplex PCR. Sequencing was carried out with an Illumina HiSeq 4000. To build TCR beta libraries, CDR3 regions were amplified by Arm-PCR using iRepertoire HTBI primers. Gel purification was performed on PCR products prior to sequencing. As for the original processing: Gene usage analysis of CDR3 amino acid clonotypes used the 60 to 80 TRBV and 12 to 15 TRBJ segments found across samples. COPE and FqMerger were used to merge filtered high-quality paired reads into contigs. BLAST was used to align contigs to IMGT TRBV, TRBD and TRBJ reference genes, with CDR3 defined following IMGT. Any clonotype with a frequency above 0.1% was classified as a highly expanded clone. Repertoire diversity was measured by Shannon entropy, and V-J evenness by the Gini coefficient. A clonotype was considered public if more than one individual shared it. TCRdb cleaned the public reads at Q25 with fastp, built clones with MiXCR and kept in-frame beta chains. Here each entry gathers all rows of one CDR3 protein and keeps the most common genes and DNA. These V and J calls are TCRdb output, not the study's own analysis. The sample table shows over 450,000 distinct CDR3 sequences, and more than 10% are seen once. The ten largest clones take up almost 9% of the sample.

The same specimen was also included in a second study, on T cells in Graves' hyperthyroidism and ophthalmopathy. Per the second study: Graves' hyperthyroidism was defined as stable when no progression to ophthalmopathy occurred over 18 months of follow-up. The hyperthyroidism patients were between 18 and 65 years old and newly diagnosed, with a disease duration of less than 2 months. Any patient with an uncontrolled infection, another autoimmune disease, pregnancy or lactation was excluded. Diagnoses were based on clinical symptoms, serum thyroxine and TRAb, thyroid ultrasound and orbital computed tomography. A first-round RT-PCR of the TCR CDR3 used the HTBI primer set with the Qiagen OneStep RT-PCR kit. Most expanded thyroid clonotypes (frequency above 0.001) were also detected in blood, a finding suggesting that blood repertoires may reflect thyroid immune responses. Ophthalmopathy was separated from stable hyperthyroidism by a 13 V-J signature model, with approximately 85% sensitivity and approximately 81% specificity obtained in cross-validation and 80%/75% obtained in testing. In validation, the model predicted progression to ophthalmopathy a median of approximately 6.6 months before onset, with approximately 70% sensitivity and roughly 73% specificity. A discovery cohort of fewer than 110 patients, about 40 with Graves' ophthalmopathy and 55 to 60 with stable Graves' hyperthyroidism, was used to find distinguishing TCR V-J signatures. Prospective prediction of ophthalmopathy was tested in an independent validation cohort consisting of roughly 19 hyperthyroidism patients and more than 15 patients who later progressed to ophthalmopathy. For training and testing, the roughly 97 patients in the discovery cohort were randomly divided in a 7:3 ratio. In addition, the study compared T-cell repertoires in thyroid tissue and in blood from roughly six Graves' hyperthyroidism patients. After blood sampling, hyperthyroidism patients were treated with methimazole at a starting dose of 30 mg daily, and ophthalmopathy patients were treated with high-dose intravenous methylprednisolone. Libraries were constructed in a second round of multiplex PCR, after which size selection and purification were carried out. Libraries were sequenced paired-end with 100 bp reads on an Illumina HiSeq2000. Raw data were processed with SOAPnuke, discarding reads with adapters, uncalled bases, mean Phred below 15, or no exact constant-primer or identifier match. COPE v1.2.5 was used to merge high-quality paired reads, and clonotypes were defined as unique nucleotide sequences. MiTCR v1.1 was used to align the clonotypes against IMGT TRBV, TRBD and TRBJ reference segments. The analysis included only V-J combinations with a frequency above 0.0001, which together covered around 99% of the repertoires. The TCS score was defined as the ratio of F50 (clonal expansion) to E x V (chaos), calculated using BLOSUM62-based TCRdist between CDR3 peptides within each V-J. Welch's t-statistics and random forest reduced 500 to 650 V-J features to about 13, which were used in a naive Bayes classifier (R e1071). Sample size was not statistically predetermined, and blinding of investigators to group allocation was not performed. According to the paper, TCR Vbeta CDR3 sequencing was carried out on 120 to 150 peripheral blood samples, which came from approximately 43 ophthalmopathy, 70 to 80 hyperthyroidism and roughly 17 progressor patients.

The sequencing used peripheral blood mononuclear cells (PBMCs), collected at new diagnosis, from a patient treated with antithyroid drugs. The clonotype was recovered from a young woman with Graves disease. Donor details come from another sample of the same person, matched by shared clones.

The DNA sequence is TGTGCCAGCAGCTTACGACAGGGCAAGCATTCACCCCTCCACTTT. Its protein is CASSLRQGKHSPLHF. The chain was built from TRBV7-8 and TRBJ1-6; TRBD1 matches 7 bases in the middle. V loses 2 bases at its end and J loses 8 bases; junction bases beyond the gene matches: 6. Its CDR3 holds 15 amino acids, cysteine through phenylalanine. Here the CDR3 DNA is all that survives: 45 bases in frame from base 1. The germline V gene yields SGHVS for CDR1 and FQNEAQ for CDR2. The full variable domain, with segments outside the CDR3 supplied by the reference TRBV7-8 and TRBJ1-6 proteins, appears as GAGVSQSPRYKVAKRGQDVALRCDPISGHVSLFWYQQALGQGPEFLTYFQNEAQLDKSGLPSDRFFAERPEGSVSTLKIQRTQQEDSAVYLCASSLRQGKHSPLHFGNGTRLTVT.